This TCR beta chain was found in a study of cytomegalovirus exposure and HLA in healthy donors. This clone has a single count. Its antigen remains unidentified. Overall study findings and caveats: Later analysis demonstrated an association between a missense DCLRE1C variant and TCR beta V- and J-gene trimming.

The PCR employed 60 Vbeta primers together with 13 Jbeta primers. Repertoires were generated with immunoSEQ multiplex PCR, while TCRdb's copy carries only in-frame clones and drops some. The sample lists about 200,000 clones, roughly 84% occurring once. Though nominally healthy at sampling, donors likely had unrecorded immune exposures. Germline CDR1 SGHAT, CDR2 FQNNGV. The CDR3 has 17 amino acids. V was shortened by 3 bases and J by 8 bases, with 22 bases between the two germline ends. The sequence was collected from a girl aged 5 to 17 in good health and CMV-seronegative. Sequencing used PBMCs. This chain joins TRBV11-2 and TRBJ2-2, with a tentative D call TRBD1 (6 bases). In DNA form, the CDR3 reads TGTGCCAGCAGCTTTCTACAGGGCCCCCGAGGAGGTGGGGAGCTGTTTTTT. Translation: CASSFLQGPRGGGELFF.